The T cell receptor beta chain under discussion was sequenced for a study of regulatory T cells in long-lasting Graves disease. Building the TCR beta libraries relied on iRepertoire HTBI primers, and CDR3 regions underwent Arm-PCR. TCRdb fed the multiplex PCR reads into MiXCR, producing one record per CDR3 protein. The sample lists some 410,000 distinct CDR3 sequences; around 17% were seen once. Trimming took 1 base from V and 3 from J, leaving 16 bases between them. This CDR3 comprises 17 residues. CDR1 and CDR2 (germline): SGHRS, YFSETQ. Described time point: newly diagnosed GD, antithyroid drugs for less than 3 months. RNA extracted from PBMCs served as the sequencing template. The same data also went into a second study, on T cells in Graves' hyperthyroidism and ophthalmopathy.

The clonotype originates from a woman aged 25 to 39 with Graves disease. This chain links TRBV5-1 with TRBJ2-2; possibly TRBD2 for D (6 bases). The source was peripheral blood mononuclear cells (PBMCs), collected at new diagnosis, from a patient treated with antithyroid drugs. The chain's CDR3 is CASSLWGPREDTGELFF. The CDR3 bases are TGCGCCAGCAGCTTGTGGGGTCCGAGGGAGGACACCGGGGAGCTGTTTTTT.